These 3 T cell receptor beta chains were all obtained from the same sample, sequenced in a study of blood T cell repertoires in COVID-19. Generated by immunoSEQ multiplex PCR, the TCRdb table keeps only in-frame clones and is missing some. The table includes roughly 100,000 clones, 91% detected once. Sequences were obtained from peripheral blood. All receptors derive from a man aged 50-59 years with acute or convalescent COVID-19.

For the CDR3, the DNA is TGTGCCAGCATACGGGTGGTGGGTCAGCCCCAGCATTTT. This gives the protein CASIRVVGQPQHF. The chain joins TRBV2 to TRBJ1-5; D not certain. Between the trimmed V and J ends, which lost 7 bases and 6 bases, there was a span of 13 bases. The CDR3 loop spans 13 amino acids. Looked up from germline, CDR1 is SNHLY and CDR2 is FYNNEI.

CDR3 coding DNA: TGTGCCAGCAGTAAAAAGCCAGATACGCAGTATTTT. This encodes CASSKKPDTQYF. The chain combines TRBV27 with TRBJ2-3; D remains ambiguous. The CDR3 consists of 12 residues. V was clipped by 5 bases and J by 4 bases, with 7 bases between them. Germline V gene data show CDR1 as MNHEY and CDR2 as SMNVEV (reference sequence).

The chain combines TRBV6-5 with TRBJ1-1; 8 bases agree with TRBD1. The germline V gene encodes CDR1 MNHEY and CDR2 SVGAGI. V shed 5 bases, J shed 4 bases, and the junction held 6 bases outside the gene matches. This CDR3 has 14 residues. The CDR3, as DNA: TGTGCCAGCAGTCAGGACAGGGTAGGCACTGAAGCTTTCTTT. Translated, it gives CASSQDRVGTEAFF.